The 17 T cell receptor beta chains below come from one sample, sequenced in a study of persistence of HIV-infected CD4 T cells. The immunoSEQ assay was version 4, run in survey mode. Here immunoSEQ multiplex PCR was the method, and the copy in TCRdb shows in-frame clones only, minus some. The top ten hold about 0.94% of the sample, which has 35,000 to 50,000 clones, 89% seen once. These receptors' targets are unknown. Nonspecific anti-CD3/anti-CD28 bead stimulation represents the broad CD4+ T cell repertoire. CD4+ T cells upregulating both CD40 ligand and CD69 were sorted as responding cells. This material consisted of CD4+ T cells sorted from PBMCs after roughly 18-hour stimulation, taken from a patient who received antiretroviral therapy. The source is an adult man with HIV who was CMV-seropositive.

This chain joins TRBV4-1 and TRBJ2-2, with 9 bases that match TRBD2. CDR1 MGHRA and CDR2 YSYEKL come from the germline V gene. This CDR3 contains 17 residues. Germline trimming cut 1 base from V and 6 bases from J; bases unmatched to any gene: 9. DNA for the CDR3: TGCGCCAGCAGCCAAGGCTTTCGCGGGGGGGCCCCCGGGGAGCTGTTTTTT. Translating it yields CASSQGFRGGAPGELFF.

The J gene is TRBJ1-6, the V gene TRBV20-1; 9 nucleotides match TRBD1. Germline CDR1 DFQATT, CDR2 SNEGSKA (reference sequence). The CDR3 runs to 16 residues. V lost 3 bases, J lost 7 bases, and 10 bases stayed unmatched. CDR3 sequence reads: CSASDTGGTTNSPLHF. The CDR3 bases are TGCAGTGCTAGTGATACAGGGGGCACCACGAATTCACCCCTCCACTTT.

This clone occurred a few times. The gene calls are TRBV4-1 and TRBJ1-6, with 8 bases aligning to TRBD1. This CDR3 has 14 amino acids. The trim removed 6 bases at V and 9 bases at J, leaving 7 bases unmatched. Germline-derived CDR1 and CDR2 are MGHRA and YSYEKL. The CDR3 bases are TGCGCCAGCAGGTCGACAGGGGCCGTTTCACCCCTCCACTTT. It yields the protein CASRSTGAVSPLHF.

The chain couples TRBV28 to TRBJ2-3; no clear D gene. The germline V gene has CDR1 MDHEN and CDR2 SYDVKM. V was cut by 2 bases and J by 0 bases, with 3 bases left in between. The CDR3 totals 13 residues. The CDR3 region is CASSLRSTDTQYF. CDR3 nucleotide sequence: TGTGCCAGCAGTTTAAGAAGCACAGATACGCAGTATTTT.

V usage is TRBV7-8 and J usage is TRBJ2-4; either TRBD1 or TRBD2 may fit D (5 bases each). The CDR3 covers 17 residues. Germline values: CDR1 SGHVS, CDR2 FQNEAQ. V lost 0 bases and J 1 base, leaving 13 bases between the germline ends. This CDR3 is CASSLALMGDAKNIQYF. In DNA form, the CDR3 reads TGTGCCAGCAGCTTAGCACTAATGGGGGATGCCAAAAACATTCAGTACTTC.

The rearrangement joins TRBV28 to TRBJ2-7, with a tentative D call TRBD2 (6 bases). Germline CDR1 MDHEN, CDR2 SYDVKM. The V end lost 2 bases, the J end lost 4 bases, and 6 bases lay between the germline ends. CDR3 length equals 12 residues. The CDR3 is CASSLGTYEQYF. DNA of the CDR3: TGTGCCAGCAGTTTAGGGACTTACGAGCAGTACTTC.

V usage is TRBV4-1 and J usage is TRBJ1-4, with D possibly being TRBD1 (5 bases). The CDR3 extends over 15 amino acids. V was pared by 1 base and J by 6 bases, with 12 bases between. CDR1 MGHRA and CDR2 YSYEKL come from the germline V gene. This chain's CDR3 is CASSQVGGDDEKLFF. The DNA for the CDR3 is TGCGCCAGCAGCCAAGTGGGGGGAGATGATGAAAAACTGTTTTTT.

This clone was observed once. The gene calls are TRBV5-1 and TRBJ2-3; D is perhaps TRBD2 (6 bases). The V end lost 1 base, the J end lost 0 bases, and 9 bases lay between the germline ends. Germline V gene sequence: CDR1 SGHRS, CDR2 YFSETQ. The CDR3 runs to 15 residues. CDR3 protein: CASSLQAGSTDTQYF. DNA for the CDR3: TGCGCCAGCAGCTTGCAGGCGGGGAGCACAGATACGCAGTATTTT. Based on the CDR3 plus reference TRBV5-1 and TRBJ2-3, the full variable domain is KAGVTQTPRYLIKTRGQQVTLSCSPISGHRSVSWYQQTPGQGLQFLFEYFSETQRNKGNFPGRFSGRQFSNSRSEMNVSTLELGDSALYLCASSLQAGSTDTQYFGPGTRLTVL.

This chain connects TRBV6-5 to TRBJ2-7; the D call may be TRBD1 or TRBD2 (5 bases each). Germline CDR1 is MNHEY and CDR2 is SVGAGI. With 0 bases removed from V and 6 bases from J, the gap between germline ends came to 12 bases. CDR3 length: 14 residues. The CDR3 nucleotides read TGTGCCAGCAGTTACTCGGGGGTTTCAGGCGAGCAGTACTTC. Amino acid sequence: CASSYSGVSGEQYF.

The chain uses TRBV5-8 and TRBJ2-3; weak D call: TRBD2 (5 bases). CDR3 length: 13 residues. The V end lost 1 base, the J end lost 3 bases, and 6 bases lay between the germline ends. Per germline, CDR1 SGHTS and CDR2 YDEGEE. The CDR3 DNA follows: TGTGCCAGCAGCTTGAGGGAGACAGATACGCAGTATTTT. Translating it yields CASSLRETDTQYF. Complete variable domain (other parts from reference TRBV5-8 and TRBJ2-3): EAGVTQSPTHLIKTRGQQATLRCSPISGHTSVYWYQQALGLGLQFLLWYDEGEERNRGNFPPRFSGRQFPNYSSELNVNALELEDSALYLCASSLRETDTQYFGPGTRLTVL.

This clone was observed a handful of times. CDR3 region: CASSLRSISDQPQHF. The CDR3 nucleotides read TGTGCCAGCAGCTTACGTTCTATAAGTGATCAGCCCCAGCATTTT. The chain has TRBV7-2 and TRBJ1-5, with unresolved D. Trimming removed 2 bases at V and 5 bases at J, with 13 bases between. Germline CDR1 is SGHTA and CDR2 is FQGNSA. This CDR3 comprises 15 residues. The full variable domain, with the rest looked up from reference TRBV7-2 and TRBJ1-5, is GAGVSQSPSNKVTEKGKDVELRCDPISGHTALYWYRQSLGQGLEFLIYFQGNSAPDKSGLPSDRFSAERTGGSVSTLTIQRTQQEDSAVYLCASSLRSISDQPQHFGDGTRLSIL.

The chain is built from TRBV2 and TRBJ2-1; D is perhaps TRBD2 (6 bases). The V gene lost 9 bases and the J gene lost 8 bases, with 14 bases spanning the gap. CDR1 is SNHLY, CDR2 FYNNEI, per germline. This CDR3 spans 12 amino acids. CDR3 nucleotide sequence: TGTGCCAGTCAGAACCGCGGGGATGAGCAGTTCTTC. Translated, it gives CASQNRGDEQFF. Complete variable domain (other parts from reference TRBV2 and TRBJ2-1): EPEVTQTPSHQVTQMGQEVILRCVPISNHLYFYWYRQILGQKVEFLVSFYNNEISEKSEIFDDQFSVERPDGSNFTLKIRSTKLEDSAMYFCASQNRGDEQFFGPGTRLTVL.

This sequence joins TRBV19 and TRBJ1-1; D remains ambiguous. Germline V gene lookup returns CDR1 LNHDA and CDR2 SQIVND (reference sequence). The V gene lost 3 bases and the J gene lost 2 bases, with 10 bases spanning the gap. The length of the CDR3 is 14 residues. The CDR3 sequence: CASSIGGRNTEAFF. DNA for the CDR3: TGTGCCAGTAGTATCGGCGGGCGCAACACTGAAGCTTTCTTT.

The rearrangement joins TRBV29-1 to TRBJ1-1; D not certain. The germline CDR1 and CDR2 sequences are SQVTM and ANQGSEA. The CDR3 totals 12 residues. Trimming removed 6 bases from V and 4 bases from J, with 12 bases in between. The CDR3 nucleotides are TGCAGCGTAGGGCCTGTGGGCACTGAAGCTTTCTTT. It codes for CSVGPVGTEAFF.

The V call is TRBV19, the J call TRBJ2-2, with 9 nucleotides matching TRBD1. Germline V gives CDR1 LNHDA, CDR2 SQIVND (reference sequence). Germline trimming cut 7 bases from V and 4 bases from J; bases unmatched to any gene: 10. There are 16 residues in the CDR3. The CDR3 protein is CASTPGGTGRTGELFF. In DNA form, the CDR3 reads TGTGCCAGTACCCCTGGGGGGACAGGGCGCACCGGGGAGCTGTTTTTT.

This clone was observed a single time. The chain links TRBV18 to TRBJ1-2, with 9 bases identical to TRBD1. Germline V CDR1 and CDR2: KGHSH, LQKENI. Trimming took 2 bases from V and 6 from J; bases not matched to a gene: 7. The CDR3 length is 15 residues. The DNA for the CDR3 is TGTGCCAGCTCACCAAGGACAGGGGAGCCCAATGGCTACACCTTC. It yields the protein CASSPRTGEPNGYTF.

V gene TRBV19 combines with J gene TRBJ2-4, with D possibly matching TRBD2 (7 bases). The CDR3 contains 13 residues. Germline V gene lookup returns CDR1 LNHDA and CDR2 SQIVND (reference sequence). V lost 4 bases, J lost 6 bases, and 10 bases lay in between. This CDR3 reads CASSRGGGNIQYF. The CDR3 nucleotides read TGTGCCAGTAGTAGGGGAGGGGGAAACATTCAGTACTTC.